This T cell receptor beta chain was found in a study of tumor and adjacent non-tumor tissue in lung cancer. Overall study context: The cohort had 12 adenocarcinoma, a couple of squamous cell and 1 small cell patients. Samples averaged about 4.3 million productive TCRbeta reads each. Stage I to III disease affected 9 to 10 men and 5 women aged about 31 to 80. Study results and limitations: TCR diversity was significantly greater in tumor than normal lung tissue.

This clonotype was seen repeatedly, ten times or more. Its antigen is not identified. The CDR3 sequence is 15 residues long. Germline assignment: CDR1 SGHKS and CDR2 YYEKEE (reference sequence). Trimming left V 0 bases short and J 9 bases short, with 16 bases between. TCRbeta libraries were built with three rounds of nested PCR, modified from ARM-PCR. In TCRdb, the multiplex PCR reads were re-called with MiXCR into one record per CDR3 protein. The profile shows about 93,000 distinct CDR3 sequences, 67% of them singletons. The template was RNA from unsorted bulk tissue. This clonotype was obtained from a man aged 55 to 70 with non-small cell lung cancer. The sequenced material came from lung tumor tissue. The gene calls are TRBV5-5 and TRBJ2-1; no clear D gene. The CDR3 coding sequence is TGTGCCAGCAGCTTGGGAGGCGTGGGGTACGCTGAGCAGTTCTTC. Its translation: CASSLGGVGYAEQFF.